This T cell receptor (beta chain) was obtained from a study of blood T cell repertoires in COVID-19. Study summary: Samples representing acute and convalescent COVID-19 were sourced from the United States, Italy and Spain.

The CDR3 consists of 14 residues. V gave up 5 bases and J gave up 3 bases; unmatched junction bases: 5. Germline-derived CDR1 and CDR2 are SGHTA and FQGNSA. Per the original methods: For nucleated cells, counts were estimated from reference gene primer amplification. Sequenced by immunoSEQ multiplex PCR; TCRdb stores in-frame clones only, minus some. V and J calls and clone size come straight from that table; D and trimming were deduced from the DNA. The table lists approximately 170,000 clones, roughly four fifths of them singletons. Sequencing was done on a sample of peripheral blood. The clonotype was recovered from a human donor in a cohort sampled during active COVID-19. The rearrangement uses TRBV7-2 and TRBJ2-5; 8 positions match TRBD2. Here the CDR3 reads CASSPPLAEETQYF. CDR3 nucleotides: TGTGCCAGCAGCCCTCCACTAGCGGAAGAGACCCAGTACTTC.